A single sample gave rise to the 16 T cell receptor beta chains below, sequenced in a study of blood T cell repertoires in COVID-19. Sequenced by immunoSEQ multiplex PCR; TCRdb stores in-frame clones only, minus some. The sample has 180,000 or so clones, roughly 81% seen once. The material sequenced was peripheral blood. Receptors originate from a woman over 75 with COVID-19, enrolled during active disease.

The chain has TRBV7-9 and TRBJ1-2; 7 nucleotides align to TRBD1. J lost 4 bases, V lost 4 bases, and 15 bases had no gene match. Germline CDR1 is SEHNR and CDR2 is FQNEAQ (reference sequence). This CDR3 region has 17 residues. The CDR3 DNA follows: TGTGCCAGCAGCTCGCCGGGACCCGGGGACAGAGCCTATGGCTACACCTTC. Its translation is CASSSPGPGDRAYGYTF. Drawing the rest from reference TRBV7-9 and TRBJ1-2, the complete variable domain is DTGVSQNPRHKITKRGQNVTFRCDPISEHNRLYWYRQTLGQGPEFLTYFQNEAQLEKSRLLSDRFSAERPKGSFSTLEIQRTEQGDSAMYLCASSSPGPGDRAYGYTFGSGTRLTVV.

This chain uses TRBV9 with TRBJ1-4; TRBD1 aligns across 7 bases. V dropped 0 bases and J dropped 0; count of bases not matched to a gene: 2. The CDR3 runs 16 residues. CDR1 and CDR2 (germline): SGDLS, YYNGEE. The CDR3 reads CASSVGGTATNEKLFF. The CDR3 DNA follows: TGTGCCAGCAGCGTAGGAGGGACAGCAACTAATGAAAAACTGTTTTTT.

This clone came up once. The chain is built from TRBV3-1 (or the pseudogene TRBV3-2) and TRBJ2-1; perhaps TRBD2 as D (5 bases). Germline values: CDR1 LGHDT, CDR2 YNNKEL (reference sequence). Trimming took 1 base from V and 8 from J, leaving 12 bases between them. This CDR3 is built from 14 residues. CDR3 protein: CASSQARRSDEQFF. CDR3 nucleotides: TGTGCCAGCAGCCAAGCGAGGAGGAGCGATGAGCAGTTCTTC.

This sequence joins TRBV9 and TRBJ2-2; 8 bases are shared with TRBD1. Trimming at V came to 0 bases and at J to 4 bases, leaving 5 bases not matched to a gene. The CDR3 extends over 16 amino acids. The germline gives CDR1 SGDLS, CDR2 YYNGEE. This chain's CDR3 is CASSVVQGASTGELFF. As DNA, the CDR3 is TGTGCCAGCAGCGTAGTTCAGGGGGCGTCCACCGGGGAGCTGTTTTTT.

This clone was recorded once. The chain joins TRBV18 to TRBJ2-5; perhaps TRBD1 as D (5 bases). This CDR3 region has 15 residues. V was trimmed by 3 bases and J by 5 bases, leaving 16 bases between them. Germline-derived CDR1 and CDR2 are KGHSH and LQKENI. CDR3 residues: CASSPGQGNGETQYF. The CDR3 nucleotides are TGTGCCAGCTCACCGGGGCAGGGTAACGGGGAGACCCAGTACTTC.

This clone was counted between two and nine times. This rearrangement joins TRBV5-5 to TRBJ1-2; D not resolved. Germline assignment: CDR1 SGHKS and CDR2 YYEKEE (reference sequence). With 0 bases removed from V and 4 bases from J, the gap between germline ends came to 16 bases. The CDR3 covers 16 residues. CDR3 loop: CASSLARHGSFYGYTF. CDR3 in DNA: TGTGCCAGCAGCTTGGCGCGACACGGAAGTTTCTATGGCTACACCTTC.

The chain combines TRBV25-1 with TRBJ2-7; 12 bases agree with TRBD1. The CDR3 loop spans 14 amino acids. The V gene's germline CDR1 is MGHDK and CDR2 SYGVNS. V dropped 5 bases and J dropped 4; count of bases not matched to a gene: 3. CDR3 sequence: CASSWGQGAYEQYF. CDR3 bases: TGTGCCAGCAGTTGGGGACAGGGGGCTTACGAGCAGTACTTC.

CDR3 protein: CASSSTGGSANYGYTF. In DNA form, the CDR3 reads TGTGCCAGTAGTAGCACAGGGGGCTCAGCTAACTATGGCTACACCTTC. J is TRBJ1-2 and V is TRBV19, with TRBD1 matching over 9 bases. The CDR3 extends over 16 amino acids. V gave up 4 bases and J gave up 0 bases; unmatched junction bases: 6. Germline values: CDR1 LNHDA, CDR2 SQIVND (reference sequence).

The rearrangement joins TRBV7-8 to TRBJ1-1; no reliable D call. Trimming stripped 1 base from V and 3 bases from J, with 6 bases between. From germline, CDR1 is SGHVS and CDR2 FQNEAQ. The CDR3 totals 13 residues. CDR3 residues: CASSLVADTEAFF. In DNA form, the CDR3 reads TGTGCCAGCAGCTTAGTGGCGGACACTGAAGCTTTCTTT.

This rearrangement joins TRBV20-1 to TRBJ2-7; D unresolved. The CDR3 consists of 11 residues. Germline CDR1 DFQATT, CDR2 SNEGSKA (reference sequence). Between the trimmed V and J ends, which lost 6 bases and 3 bases, there was a span of 9 bases. In DNA form, the CDR3 reads TGCAGTGCCCTCGGCGGCTACGAGCAGTACTTC. This encodes CSALGGYEQYF.

Written as DNA, the CDR3 is TGTGCCAGCAGTTACGGAGGACCCCTTAAAGCTTTCTTT. It is translated as CASSYGGPLKAFF. This sequence joins TRBV6-2 or TRBV6-3 and TRBJ1-1; D is uncertain. Germline V gives CDR1 MNHEY, CDR2 SVGEGT. V was pared by 2 bases and J by 9 bases, with 13 bases between. The CDR3 runs to 13 residues.

The gene calls are TRBV2 and TRBJ1-4; 10 bases map to TRBD1. The germline V gene encodes CDR1 SNHLY and CDR2 FYNNEI. CDR3 size: 15 residues. The junction had 1 base not matched to a gene; V was cut back by 4 bases and J by 2 bases. The CDR3 region is CASSGQGATNEKLFF. CDR3 DNA: TGTGCCAGCAGTGGACAGGGGGCGACTAATGAAAAACTGTTTTTT.

The V gene is TRBV6-5, the J gene TRBJ2-1; 12 nucleotides line up with TRBD2. CDR1 is MNHEY and CDR2 is SVGAGI in the germline V gene. The CDR3 contains 14 residues. Trimming took 7 bases from V and 2 from J; bases not matched to a gene: 0. CDR3 protein: CASTSGGAYNEQFF. The DNA of the CDR3 is TGTGCCAGCACTAGCGGGGGGGCCTACAATGAGCAGTTCTTC.

This sequence joins TRBV19 and TRBJ1-5; weak D call: TRBD1 (6 bases). This CDR3 contains 15 residues. Trimming left V 0 bases short and J 4 bases short, with 10 bases between. CDR1 and CDR2 from the germline V gene are LNHDA and SQIVND (reference sequence). The CDR3 here is CASSIDRGANQPQHF. CDR3 DNA: TGTGCCAGTAGTATAGATCGGGGGGCAAATCAGCCCCAGCATTTT.

Comments on this clone: Other nucleotide sequences in the sample specify the same CDR3. The chain couples TRBV28 to TRBJ2-7, with 10 nucleotides matching TRBD2. Germline V gene sequence: CDR1 MDHEN, CDR2 SYDVKM. V lost 5 bases to trimming and J lost 2 bases; unmatched junction nucleotides: 3. This CDR3 comprises 14 residues. As DNA, the CDR3 is TGTGCCAGCAGTAGGACTAGCGGAGCCTACGAGCAGTACTTC. This gives the protein CASSRTSGAYEQYF.

This clone was detected a few times. The chain employs TRBV5-1 and TRBJ1-5, with 9 positions matching TRBD1. Germline lookup yields CDR1 SGHRS and CDR2 YFSETQ. V shed 5 bases, J shed 8 bases, and the junction held 5 bases outside the gene matches. The CDR3 runs 13 residues. CDR3 DNA sequence: TGCGCCAGCAGGCTGGACAGGGGTGAGCCCCAGCATTTT. It yields the protein CASRLDRGEPQHF.